A selection of T cell receptor beta chains follows, all from one sample in a study of T cell changes during pregnancy in multiple sclerosis. Sequencing used immunoSEQ multiplex PCR; TCRdb keeps in-frame clones, though not all of them. Seen here are approximately 70,000 clones, roughly 90% observed once, and the top ten hold around 0.9%. The source was peripheral blood, collected in the first trimester of pregnancy. Source of these receptors: a female donor in good health, enrolled as a control in a pregnancy study. Each CDR3 is given with its conserved first and last residue. The order of the fields is CDR3 length, clone size, J gene, V gene, D gene, CDR3 DNA, CDR3 protein. A D gene is named only where the DNA matches it firmly. Clone size is stated in some rows and not others, as once, few, many or a class when expanded.

>16|-|TRBJ1-3|TRBV19|-
TGTGCCAGTAGTCCGACGACAGTGCCATCTGGAAACACCATATATTTT
CASSPTTVPSGNTIYF
>14|-|TRBJ1-2|TRBV5-1|-
TGCGCCAGCAGCTTGGGGAGTGGGGGCGGTGGCTACACCTTC
CASSLGSGGGGYTF
>15|once|TRBJ2-1|TRBV28|TRBD1
TGTGCCAGCAGTTCGATCCCCAGGGGGCACAATGAGCAGTTCTTC
CASSSIPRGHNEQFF
>14|-|TRBJ2-3|TRBV5-1|-
TGCGCCAGCAGAAGAGTCGGGGGCACAGATACGCAGTATTTT
CASRRVGGTDTQYF
>13|-|TRBJ1-2|TRBV5-1|TRBD1
TGCGCCAGCAGCGGGGACAGCCTCTATGGCTACACCTTC
CASSGDSLYGYTF
>15|-|TRBJ1-1|TRBV5-4|TRBD1
TGTGCCAGCAGCTCTACCCGGGACAGGGGCACTGAAGCTTTCTTT
CASSSTRDRGTEAFF
>11|-|TRBJ1-1|TRBV5-6|-
TGTGCCAGCAGGGGCCTGGGTGAAGCTTTCTTT
CASRGLGEAFF
>16|-|TRBJ2-1|TRBV11-2|TRBD2
TGTGCCAGCAGCTTCTCACTAGCGGGGCAGGGGGATGAGCAGTTCTTC
CASSFSLAGQGDEQFF
>13|once|TRBJ1-2|TRBV19|TRBD1
TGTGCCAGTAGTATAGCTTCAGACAGGGAATACACCTTC
CASSIASDREYTF
>14|-|TRBJ1-4|TRBV5-1|TRBD1
TGCGCCAGCAGGCCGGGACAGGGGGATGAAAAACTGTTTTTT
CASRPGQGDEKLFF
>17|-|TRBJ1-5|TRBV19|-
TGTGCCAGTAGTAGCCGACAGTATGGTTATAGCAATCAGCCCCAGCATTTT
CASSSRQYGYSNQPQHF
>16|once|TRBJ2-1|TRBV5-1|-
TGCGCCAGCAGCCCCAATATCGGCGGGGCCTACCGTGAGCAGTTCTTC
CASSPNIGGAYREQFF
>10|-|TRBJ2-1|TRBV14|-
TGTGCCAGCAGCCGGGAGGAGCAGTTCTTC
CASSREEQFF
>11|-|TRBJ1-1|TRBV20-1|-
TGCAGAGCACAGGTGAACACTGAAGCTTTCTTT
CRAQVNTEAFF
>14|-|TRBJ1-1|TRBV5-1|-
TGCGCCAGCAGCTTAGTGAGTCTGGACACTGAAGCTTTCTTT
CASSLVSLDTEAFF
>12|-|TRBJ2-7|TRBV14|-
TGTGCCAGCAGCCAAGATGGTTCACTAGCGTACTTC
CASSQDGSLAYF
>15|-|TRBJ1-2|TRBV6-5|-
TGTGCCAGCAGTTACAATACCCAACTTAACTATGGCTACACCTTC
CASSYNTQLNYGYTF
>12|-|TRBJ2-7|TRBV29-1|-
TGCAGCGTTGTGCGGCCGGGGTACGAGCAGTACTTC
CSVVRPGYEQYF
>13|-|TRBJ1-5|TRBV6-4|-
TGTGCCAGCAGTCGGGATAGCAATCAGCCCCAGCATTTT
CASSRDSNQPQHF
>13|-|TRBJ1-2|TRBV7-2|-
TGTGCCAGCAGCTTCCGGGGGATCTATGGCTACACCTTC
CASSFRGIYGYTF
>12|few|TRBJ1-6|TRBV19|TRBD1
TGTGCCAGCGGACAGGGTTATTCACCCCTCCACTTT
CASGQGYSPLHF
>15|-|TRBJ1-1|TRBV5-8|TRBD1
TGTGCCAGCAGCCAAGGGGGGACAGCGAACACTGAAGCTTTCTTT
CASSQGGTANTEAFF
>15|-|TRBJ2-7|TRBV10-3|TRBD1
TGTGCCATCAGTGAAGCCGGGACAGGGGGCCACGAGCAGTACTTC
CAISEAGTGGHEQYF
>15|once|TRBJ1-3|TRBV7-2|-
TGTGCCAGCAGCTTATGGGGACAATTTGGAAACACCATATATTTT
CASSLWGQFGNTIYF
>15|-|TRBJ2-5|TRBV7-9|TRBD2
TGTGCCAGCAGCTTCAGTAGCGGGGGGGTAAAGACCCAGTACTTC
CASSFSSGGVKTQYF
>14|-|TRBJ2-7|TRBV7-8|-
TGTGCCAGCAGCTTAGATTCTGGGGCGAGGGAGCAGTACTTC
CASSLDSGAREQYF
>12|-|TRBJ1-2|TRBV29-1|-
TGCAGCGTTGCTCTAACTTCCTATGGCTACACCTTC
CSVALTSYGYTF
>11|-|TRBJ2-5|TRBV29-1|TRBD1
TGCAGCGTTTATGGACAGGGGGAGTACTACTTC
CSVYGQGEYYF
>14|few|TRBJ1-6|TRBV2|TRBD1
TGTGCCAGCAGCGGGACAGGGGGAGATTCACCCCTCCACTTT
CASSGTGGDSPLHF
>15|-|TRBJ2-3|TRBV7-7|-
TGTGCCAGCAGCTTAGGTCCTGGCCGAACAGATACGCAGTATTTT
CASSLGPGRTDTQYF
>12|-|TRBJ2-3|TRBV5-1|-
TGCGCCAGCACCCCAGGCACAGATACGCAGTATTTT
CASTPGTDTQYF
>16|-|TRBJ1-5|TRBV5-4|TRBD1
TGTGCCAGCAGCCACGGACAGGGTTCGGGCAATCAGCCCCAGCATTTT
CASSHGQGSGNQPQHF
>14|-|TRBJ2-2|TRBV7-6|-
TGTGCCAGCAGCTTTCGCGGGGCCACCGGGGAGCTGTTTTTT
CASSFRGATGELFF
>15|-|TRBJ2-7|TRBV19|-
TGTGCCAGTAGTCGTGGACGAGGGGGGGTCCACGAGCAGTACTTC
CASSRGRGGVHEQYF
>17|-|TRBJ1-6|TRBV27|-
TGTGCCAGCTCAAAAACCCTGACAGCCTCCTATAATTCACCCCTCCACTTT
CASSKTLTASYNSPLHF
>14|few|TRBJ1-1|TRBV9|-
TGTGCCAGCAGCGTAGTCCCAGGGTCGGCTGAAGCTTTCTTT
CASSVVPGSAEAFF
>15|few|TRBJ1-4|TRBV7-9|-
TGTGCCAGCGAAGAGGGTATTGCAACTAATGAAAAACTGTTTTTT
CASEEGIATNEKLFF
>12|-|TRBJ2-3|TRBV29-1|-
TGCAGCGTTGAAGTCCAGGGGGATACGCAGTATTTT
CSVEVQGDTQYF
>13|-|TRBJ1-3|TRBV13|-
TGTGCCAGCAGCTTGGGCCCCCCAAACACCATATATTTT
CASSLGPPNTIYF
>15|-|TRBJ1-4|TRBV2|TRBD1
TGTGCCAGCAGCCGGGACAGGGGAGTATACGAAAAACTGTTTTTT
CASSRDRGVYEKLFF
>15|-|TRBJ2-7|TRBV11-2|TRBD1
TGTGCCAGCAGCTTAGAGACAGGGGGCTGGGACGAGCAGTACTTC
CASSLETGGWDEQYF
>13|-|TRBJ1-2|TRBV5-1|-
TGCGCCAGCAGCTCGGGGGGTGGCTATGGCTACACCTTC
CASSSGGGYGYTF
>15|-|TRBJ2-7|TRBV27|TRBD1
TGTGCCAGCAAAAAGGGGGGACAGGATTTCTACGAGCAGTACTTC
CASKKGGQDFYEQYF
>14|-|TRBJ1-1|TRBV9|-
TGTGCCAGCAGCCCCAGGGCAGGGGACACTGAAGCTTTCTTT
CASSPRAGDTEAFF
>17|-|TRBJ2-2|TRBV15|TRBD1
TGTGCCACCAGCAGACGGACGACAGGGGTTCTCGCCGGGGAGCTGTTTTTT
CATSRRTTGVLAGELFF
>14|-|TRBJ2-1|TRBV7-7|-
TGTGCCAGCAGCTCCGGGACAAACTACAATGAGCAGTTCTTC
CASSSGTNYNEQFF